The clone carrying this T cell receptor (beta chain) came up many times. The antigen is unknown. From the multiplex PCR reads, TCRdb called clonotypes with MiXCR, one entry per CDR3 protein. Found here are about 300,000 distinct CDR3 sequences, under 35% of them singletons; the top ten hold about 1.2%. The data were obtained in a study of breast tumors, draining lymph nodes, adjacent tissues. The study's findings and limits: Findings are consistent with lymph node origin and intratumoral expansion of most tumor T cells.

Axillary draining lymph nodes of breast cancer patients supplied the node samples. The TCR comes from a female donor with breast cancer. Some clones in this sample may be carry-over from other donors' samples. The specimen was axillary lymph node tissue.

CDR3 sequence: CASINVASSYNEQFF. The CDR3 nucleotides are TGTGCCAGCATTAACGTAGCTTCTTCCTACAATGAGCAGTTCTTC. The V gene is TRBV6-6, the J gene TRBJ2-1; unclear D gene. Between the trimmed V and J ends, which lost 7 bases and 1 base, there was a span of 14 bases. The CDR3 has 15 residues. The germline V gene has CDR1 MNHNY and CDR2 SVGAGI (reference sequence).